Listed here is a single T cell receptor beta chain. Its antigen has not been determined. Base qualities are not recorded, but no much larger clone differs from it by a single base. V is cut back by 1 base and J by 11 bases, with 6 bases in the junction unmatched. The CDR3 runs 14 amino acids, cysteine and phenylalanine included. Of all the DNA, just the CDR3 is kept, 42 bases in frame from base 1. All donors were healthy Caucasians. The twin cohort consisted of three pairs of female monozygotic twins, all aged roughly 18 to 29 years. RNA for TCR libraries was isolated from peripheral blood mononuclear cells. Receptors were amplified or captured by 5' RACE. Sequencing was performed on an Illumina HiSeq 2000. A universal primer binding site was introduced by template switching, and a unique molecular identifier was present in the final cDNA, enabling accurate counting of TCR cDNA molecules. Specific primers in the conserved constant-segment region were used to synthesize first-strand cDNA for TCR alpha and beta chains. To control for contamination, each cDNA library was double barcoded with a SMART-Mk sample barcode plus Illumina barcodes. TruSeq adapter sequences and Illumina sample barcodes were added in two successive PCR steps. Sequencing of the TCR alpha and beta cDNA libraries was done on the Illumina HiSeq platform using custom primers. The source study handled its data this way. Unique molecular identifiers were extracted from raw reads with MiGEC, and CDR3 positions were determined with MiXCR. Recombination models were inferred per individual with the repgenHMM and IGoR tools using an EM algorithm. Shared clonotype analysis was performed with the tcR package in R, normalizing sharing by the product of cloneset sizes. To study raw recombination free of thymic and clonal selection effects, out-of-frame nonproductive sequences were analyzed. TCRdb itself trimmed the public reads at Q25 with fastp, ran MiXCR and retained productive beta chains. Under each unique CDR3 protein, matching rows form one entry showing the most common genes and DNA. The V and J calls shown here were made by TCRdb, not taken from the authors' results. Counted in this sample were some 760,000 distinct CDR3 sequences; about 18% of them appeared once. Around 12% of the sample is taken by the ten largest.

The sample originates from a study of identical twins (dated by TCRdb to 2016 to 2017). Background for the entire study: To test whether fetal clonotypes persist, the study used deep sequencing on TCR alpha and beta repertoires from monozygotic twins, unrelated adults of various ages, and cord blood. Replicate twin experiments were performed at different times using different library preparation protocols to rule out contamination. Results and caveats for the whole study, not just this receptor: Out-of-frame TCR alpha sequences shared between twins showed an excess of low generation-probability sequences compared with coincidental sharing between unrelated individuals. Invariant T cells such as MAIT and iNKT could partly confound zero-insertion analyses, although diverse VJ usage argued against such confounding for most clonotypes. In monozygotic twins, out-of-frame TCR alpha sharing was systematically underestimated by recombination models, although the models agreed with sharing between unrelated individuals. Excess twin sharing in beta out-of-frame sequences was weaker because fewer shared sequences lowered the signal-to-noise ratio. Fewer insertions were carried by abundant cord blood beta clonotypes, a similar but weaker trend appeared in young adult naive repertoires, and no such trend appeared in memory repertoires. Because the same donors could not be followed over many years, the conclusions depended on cross-sectional statistical analysis.

The sample was also reused in another study, on T cells expressing NK-cell markers. The second investigation adds: Three sorted T-cell subsets (CD3+CD56+NKG2C+, CD3+CD56+NKG2C- and CD3+CD56-NKG2C+) from several donors had their TCR beta-chain repertoires profiled. Among the eight sequenced donors, seven were HCMV-seropositive and one was HCMV-seronegative. In several experiments an anti-gammadeltaTCR antibody was added to restrict sorting to alphabetaTCR-expressing T cells. In a handful of donors, the dominant CD3+CD56+NKG2C+ clonotypes were among the top 10 CD8+ clonotypes and accounted for about 1.0-7.0% of CD8+ T cells. Those dominant clonotypes were again the most abundant among CD3+CD56-NKG2C+ cells in a handful of donors, at about 28.3-60.1%. Whether the expanded NKG2C-expressing T cell clones were specific for HCMV antigens remained unclear. The eight sequenced donors were randomly selected healthy volunteers, three men and five women. A commercial ELISA kit detecting HCMV-specific IgG in serum was used to determine HCMV serostatus. Bulk peripheral blood T-cell repertoires were additionally sequenced from unsorted PBMC for 5 or 6 donors. MIGEC handled demultiplexing of the reads and grouping by UMI, while MiTCR was used to assemble and quantify clonotypes. To exclude erroneous sequences, only TCR cDNA sequences supported by at least two reads were retained. The tcR package was used for downstream repertoire analysis, with clonotypes matched between fractions based on CDR3 nucleotide sequence plus V segment. Antigen specificity was annotated against VDJdb with VDJmatch, allowing one amino acid substitution in CDR3.

This TCR derives from a woman younger than 35 in good health. The sequencing input was PBMCs. The V and J genes are TRBV12-3 or TRBV12-4 and TRBJ2-5, with 11 bases in between that match TRBD2. The CDR3 region reads CASSLVSSGGRQYF. The nucleotide sequence reads TGTGCCAGCAGTTTAGTGTCTAGCGGGGGGAGGCAGTACTTC.